Below are 24 T cell receptor beta chains sequenced from a single sample in a study of T cell responses to AZD1222 COVID-19 vaccine. Assay used: immunoSEQ multiplex PCR; TCRdb lists only in-frame clones, some missing. This table has over 150,000 clones, 90% appearing once. The source material was peripheral blood, sampled on day 0 of AZD1222 vaccination. These receptors were collected from an adult in good health.

This clone was seen a single time. This rearrangement joins TRBV7-3 to TRBJ1-1; D is uncertain. The CDR3 consists of 13 residues. Trimming took 3 bases from V and 2 from J, leaving 7 bases between them. Germline-derived CDR1 and CDR2 are SGHTA and FQGTGA. The CDR3 reads CASSFHRNTEAFF. CDR3 DNA sequence: TGTGCCAGCAGCTTTCATCGCAACACTGAAGCTTTCTTT. Drawing the rest from reference TRBV7-3 and TRBJ1-1, the complete variable domain is GAGVSQTPSNKVTEKGKYVELRCDPISGHTALYWYRQSLGQGPEFLIYFQGTGAADDSGLPNDRFFAVRPEGSVSTLKIQRTERGDSAVYLCASSFHRNTEAFFGQGTRLTVV.

This clone was observed a handful of times. This rearrangement joins TRBV21-1 to TRBJ2-1. TRBV21-1 has pseudogene status. The CDR3 length is 10 residues. The CDR3 nucleotides read TGTGCCAGAGAAAGGGATGAGCAGTTCTTC. This sequence encodes CARERDEQFF.

The chain joins TRBV27 to TRBJ1-2; perhaps TRBD1 as D (5 bases). Trimming pared 5 bases from V and 6 bases from J, leaving 16 bases between. The CDR3 loop spans 14 amino acids. Per the germline V gene, CDR1 is MNHEY and CDR2 is SMNVEV (reference sequence). The CDR3 here is CASSRGDAWDGYTF. The CDR3, as DNA: TGTGCCAGCAGTCGTGGGGACGCCTGGGATGGCTACACCTTC.

The chain links TRBV6-2 or TRBV6-3 to TRBJ1-1; D remains unclear. The CDR3 is 14 amino acids. V was shortened by 5 bases and J by 4 bases, with 14 bases between the two germline ends. Germline V lookup: CDR1 MNHEY, CDR2 SVGEGT. In nucleotides, the CDR3 is TGTGCCAGCAGTAGGGCACCACCGCTCACTGAAGCTTTCTTT. Translated, it gives CASSRAPPLTEAFF.

The chain recombines TRBV1 with TRBJ1-2. TRBV1 is a pseudogene segment. CDR3 length equals 20 residues. The CDR3 nucleotides read TGCACCAGCAGCCAAGATCAGGGCCCTTCGGACGGCGGGTTAGGATATGGCTACACCTTC. Its protein product is CTSSQDQGPSDGGLGYGYTF.

The chain combines TRBV28 with TRBJ1-6, with TRBD1 matching 7 bases. Germline-derived CDR1 and CDR2 are MDHEN and SYDVKM. After removal of 5 bases from V and 3 bases from J, the junction contained 4 bases not matched to a gene. The CDR3 has 15 amino acids. CDR3 protein: CASSLRGIYNSPLHF. The CDR3 coding sequence is TGTGCCAGCAGTCTCAGGGGGATCTATAATTCACCCCTCCACTTT.

V and J are TRBV30 and TRBJ1-2; D not certain. The ends were cut back, 0 bases at V and 2 bases at J, with 7 bases in the middle. The CDR3 consists of 13 residues. In germline, CDR1 is GTSNPN, CDR2 SVGIG (reference sequence). The CDR3 spells CAWSVGRNYGYTF. For the CDR3, the DNA is TGTGCCTGGAGTGTAGGTCGCAACTATGGCTACACCTTC. The whole variable domain, remainder taken from reference TRBV30 and TRBJ1-2, is SQTIHQWPATLVQPVGSPLSLECTVEGTSNPNLYWYRQAAGRGLQLLFYSVGIGQISSEVPQNLSASRPQDRQFILSSKKLLLSDSGFYLCAWSVGRNYGYTFGSGTRLTVV.

The V and J genes are TRBV5-8 and TRBJ1-5, with TRBD1 matching over 9 bases. CDR3 length: 15 amino acids. Germline-derived CDR1 and CDR2 are SGHTS and YDEGEE. With 4 bases clipped from V and 10 bases from J, the junction kept 12 bases outside the gene matches. DNA for the CDR3: TGTGCCAGCAGCCCCCCGGGACAGGGTACTACTCCCCAGCATTTT. This gives the protein CASSPPGQGTTPQHF.

This sequence joins TRBV19 and TRBJ2-1, with 14 bases fitting TRBD2. This CDR3 region has 19 residues. The trim removed 4 bases at V and 2 bases at J, leaving 10 bases unmatched. Germline values: CDR1 LNHDA, CDR2 SQIVND (reference sequence). The CDR3 sequence: CASSNPGLAGVSPYNEQFF. DNA for the CDR3: TGTGCCAGTAGTAACCCGGGACTAGCGGGAGTATCTCCCTACAATGAGCAGTTCTTC.

The chain joins TRBV5-4 to TRBJ1-2, with 7 positions matching TRBD1. The CDR3 runs 14 residues. Germline values: CDR1 SGHNT, CDR2 YYREEE (reference sequence). V dropped 4 bases and J dropped 3; count of bases not matched to a gene: 6. The CDR3 reads CASSRAGTDYGYTF. CDR3 sequence (DNA): TGTGCCAGCAGCAGAGCCGGGACAGACTATGGCTACACCTTC.

The J gene is TRBJ2-3, the V gene TRBV28; D gene uncertain. The CDR3 contains 14 residues. Trimming pared 4 bases from V and 1 base from J, leaving 9 bases between. Germline lookup yields CDR1 MDHEN and CDR2 SYDVKM. CDR3 amino acids: CASSYRLRTDTQYF. DNA for the CDR3: TGTGCCAGCAGTTACAGACTCCGCACAGATACGCAGTATTTT.

CDR3 amino acids: CASSSKVGTENYGYTF. The CDR3 nucleotides read TGTGCCAGCAGCTCCAAAGTGGGAACGGAAAACTATGGCTACACCTTC. The chain combines TRBV7-8 with TRBJ1-2; D is unresolved. This CDR3 comprises 16 residues. The V gene's germline CDR1 is SGHVS and CDR2 FQNEAQ. Deletions cut 4 bases from V and 2 bases from J, with 17 bases between.

This chain links TRBV30 with TRBJ1-3; tentative D call: TRBD1 (5 bases). The CDR3 totals 17 residues. The germline V gene has CDR1 GTSNPN and CDR2 SVGIG (reference sequence). CDR3 loop: CACNRGGRIMSGNTIYF. CDR3 coding DNA: TGTGCGTGTAACCGCGGGGGGAGGATAATGTCTGGAAACACCATATATTTT.

The chain uses TRBV28 and TRBJ1-6; 9 positions match TRBD1. This CDR3 has 15 residues. V lost 4 bases and J lost 6; bases outside the gene matches: 4. The germline CDR1 and CDR2 sequences are MDHEN and SYDVKM. CDR3 protein: CASSSPGQGNSPLHF. The DNA for the CDR3 is TGTGCCAGCAGTTCGCCGGGACAGGGTAATTCACCCCTCCACTTT. The full variable domain, completed using reference TRBV28 and TRBJ1-6, is DVKVTQSSRYLVKRTGEKVFLECVQDMDHENMFWYRQDPGLGLRLIYFSYDVKMKEKGDIPEGYSVSREKKERFSLILESASTNQTSMYLCASSSPGQGNSPLHFGNGTRLTVT.

The J gene is TRBJ2-7, the V gene TRBV4-1; no clear D gene. V dropped 9 bases and J dropped 3 bases, with 6 bases sitting between them. Per the germline V gene, CDR1 is MGHRA and CDR2 is YSYEKL. The CDR3 totals 10 residues. In DNA form, the CDR3 reads TGCGCCAGAAGACTCTACGAGCAGTACTTC. This translates into CARRLYEQYF.

The chain carries TRBV29-1 and TRBJ2-7, with 7 positions matching TRBD1. Germline V gene sequence: CDR1 SQVTM, CDR2 ANQGSEA. CDR3 length: 14 residues. V shed 6 bases, J shed 6 bases, and the junction held 14 bases outside the gene matches. The CDR3 nucleotides are TGCAGCGTCACATGGGACAGTAAGCTAATCGAGCAGTACTTC. Its protein is CSVTWDSKLIEQYF.

In this sample, this clone turned up once. V is TRBV2 and J is TRBJ1-4; TRBD1 matches 8 bases. J was trimmed by 7 bases and V by 5 bases; bases with no gene match: 9. Germline-derived CDR1 and CDR2 are SNHLY and FYNNEI. The CDR3 is 15 residues long. The CDR3 DNA reads TGTGCCAGCAGTCGGGACAGGCCTGAACCTGAAAAACTGTTTTTT. This codes for CASSRDRPEPEKLFF.

The gene calls are TRBV11-2 and TRBJ2-5, with 7 bases lining up with TRBD1. Germline-derived CDR1 and CDR2 are SGHAT and FQNNGV. Trimming removed 5 bases from V and 2 bases from J; junction bases left unmatched: 14. The CDR3 runs to 17 residues. Written as DNA, the CDR3 is TGTGCCAGCAGCAGTAGACTCGGACAGGTAGCTCAAGAGACCCAGTACTTC. It translates to CASSSRLGQVAQETQYF.

This clone was seen just once. This chain uses TRBV5-1 with TRBJ2-2; 11 positions agree with TRBD2. Per the germline V gene, CDR1 is SGHRS and CDR2 is YFSETQ. V was pared by 0 bases and J by 6 bases, with 7 bases of the junction left unmatched. The CDR3 is made up of 17 amino acids. CDR3 sequence (DNA): TGCGCCAGCAGCTTGGCCTCTAGCGGGGGGACCTCCGGGGAGCTGTTTTTT. As protein: CASSLASSGGTSGELFF.

This chain joins TRBV27 and TRBJ2-5; D tentatively fits TRBD1 or TRBD2 (6 bases each). CDR1 and CDR2 (germline): MNHEY, SMNVEV (reference sequence). CDR3 length: 15 amino acids. Trimming took off 3 bases at V and 5 bases at J, with 16 bases between the two ends. The CDR3 is CASSLRGGQLETQYF. The CDR3, as DNA: TGTGCCAGCAGTTTGAGAGGGGGGCAGTTGGAGACCCAGTACTTC.

The V and J genes are TRBV5-6 and TRBJ1-2; D unclear. With 1 base removed from V and 8 bases from J, the gap between germline ends came to 6 bases. The CDR3 extends over 11 amino acids. Germline values: CDR1 SGHDT, CDR2 YYEEEE. CDR3 sequence reads: CASSLRGGYTF. CDR3 nucleotide sequence: TGTGCCAGCAGCTTGCGGGGAGGCTACACCTTC.

This chain joins TRBV5-4 and TRBJ2-7; D unclear. V was shortened by 2 bases and J by 3 bases, with 15 bases between the two germline ends. Germline assignment: CDR1 SGHNT and CDR2 YYREEE (reference sequence). This CDR3 region has 15 residues. The CDR3 spells CASSLNFGKDYEQYF. CDR3 sequence (DNA): TGTGCCAGCAGCTTAAATTTTGGGAAGGACTACGAGCAGTACTTC.

This rearrangement joins TRBV3-1 (or the pseudogene TRBV3-2) to TRBJ2-2, with 9 bases that match TRBD2. The V gene end was trimmed by 1 base and the J gene end by 3 bases; junction bases not matched to a gene: 6. The CDR3 is 17 residues long. CDR1 and CDR2 (germline): LGHDT, YNNKEL (reference sequence). The CDR3 here is CASSQGAIAGDTGELFF. The CDR3 region has the DNA TGTGCCAGCAGCCAAGGCGCGATAGCGGGGGACACCGGGGAGCTGTTTTTT.

There are a few counts of this clone. The J gene is TRBJ1-5, the V gene TRBV27, with 7 nucleotides matching TRBD1. Germline lookup yields CDR1 MNHEY and CDR2 SMNVEV (reference sequence). CDR3 length: 16 residues. V shed 3 bases and J 4 bases; nucleotides not matched to a gene: 9. The CDR3 coding sequence is TGTGCCAGCAGTTTCTCGACAGGGAGGGGGAATCAGCCCCAGCATTTT. Translation gives CASSFSTGRGNQPQHF.